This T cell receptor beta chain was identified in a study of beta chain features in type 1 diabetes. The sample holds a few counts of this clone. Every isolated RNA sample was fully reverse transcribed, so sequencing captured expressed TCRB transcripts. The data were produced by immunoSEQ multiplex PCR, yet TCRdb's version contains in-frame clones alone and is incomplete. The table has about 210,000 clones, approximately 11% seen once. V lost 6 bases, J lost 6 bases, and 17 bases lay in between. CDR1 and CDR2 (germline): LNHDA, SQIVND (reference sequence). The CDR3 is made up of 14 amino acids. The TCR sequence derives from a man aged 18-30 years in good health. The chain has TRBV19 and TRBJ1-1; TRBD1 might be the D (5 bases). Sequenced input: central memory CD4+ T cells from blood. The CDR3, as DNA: TGTGCCAGTAGCCGGGACGGACGTATCGCTGAAGCTTTCTTT. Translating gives CASSRDGRIAEAFF.